The subject of this entry is one T cell receptor (beta chain). Its antigen remains unidentified. Stated time point: week 11, during vaccination. A single vaccine dose contained 300 ug of mutant IDH1 20-mer peptide, and topical imiquimod was used with it. Astrocytomas that were new, WHO grade 3 or 4, IDH1-mutant and ATRX-lost were present in the donors. This entry is derived from a study of a mutant IDH1 vaccine in newly diagnosed glioma. Generated by immunoSEQ multiplex PCR, the TCRdb table keeps only in-frame clones and is missing some. The table has 35,000 to 45,000 clones, about 80% seen once. With 2 bases removed from V and 1 base from J, the gap between germline ends came to 6 bases. The CDR3 runs to 13 residues. From germline, CDR1 is SEHNR and CDR2 FQNEAQ (reference sequence).

This rearrangement joins TRBV7-9 to TRBJ2-7; D is unclear. Sample: peripheral blood mononuclear cells (PBMCs), taken from a glioma patient whose treatment included an IDH1 peptide vaccine. The clonotype was recovered from a woman aged 25 to 39 with glioma. Some clones in this sample may be carry-over from other donors' samples. CDR3 nucleotide sequence: TGTGCCAGCAGCTTAATAGGGTCCTACGAGCAGTACTTC. This sequence encodes CASSLIGSYEQYF.